Following are 8 T cell receptor beta chains from one sample sequenced in a study of T-cell memory formation after mild COVID-19. TCRdb fed the 5' RACE reads into MiXCR, producing one record per CDR3 protein. The table has hundreds of thousands of distinct CDR3 sequences, approximately 29% seen once. The specimen was PBMCs or a T cell subset sorted from them (not recorded which). Receptors originate from an adult woman who had mild COVID-19 (a few samples of this study predate the infection). Cell type and time point are not known.

The J gene is TRBJ2-3, the V gene TRBV20-1, with no clear D. CDR3 length: 14 amino acids. In germline, CDR1 is DFQATT, CDR2 SNEGSKA (reference sequence). Trimming took off 6 bases at V and 6 bases at J, with 19 bases between the two ends. The CDR3 bases are TGCAGTGCCGACGTCCATGCAGGCGGCGATACGCAGTATTTT. This sequence encodes CSADVHAGGDTQYF.

This clonotype has just a few counts. V gene TRBV12-3 or TRBV12-4 combines with J gene TRBJ2-2; D is perhaps TRBD1 or TRBD2 (6 bases each). The ends were cut back, 3 bases at V and 4 bases at J, with 12 bases in the middle. This CDR3 has 15 residues. This chain's CDR3 is CASSLAGHPTGELFF. The CDR3 DNA is TGTGCCAGCAGTTTGGCGGGACACCCCACCGGGGAGCTGTTTTTT.

The chain combines TRBV7-6 with TRBJ1-1, with 7 bases fitting TRBD1. The germline V gene has CDR1 SGHVS and CDR2 FNYEAQ. The CDR3 is made up of 16 amino acids. The trim removed 5 bases at V and 2 bases at J, leaving 11 bases unmatched. The CDR3 is CASSAGTVDVNTEAFF. For the CDR3, the DNA is TGTGCCAGCAGCGCAGGGACAGTAGATGTTAACACTGAAGCTTTCTTT.

Notes on this clonotype: The junction shows a germline mismatch at one end, possibly a read error. This chain connects TRBV30 to TRBJ1-6, with 8 bases matching TRBD1. Per germline, CDR1 GTSNPN and CDR2 SVGIG (reference sequence). This CDR3 region has 15 residues. The chain's CDR3 is CAWSAGAGGSSPIHF. In nucleotides, the CDR3 is TGTGCCTGGAGTGCCGGGGCAGGGGGCAGTTCACCCATCCACTTT.

This chain uses TRBV20-1 with TRBJ2-7; D ambiguous. Germline V gene sequence: CDR1 DFQATT, CDR2 SNEGSKA (reference sequence). V lost 2 bases and J 4 bases, leaving 9 bases between the germline ends. The CDR3 sequence is 12 residues long. The CDR3 region is CSARLTGYEQYF. The CDR3 region has the DNA TGCAGTGCTAGACTAACCGGTTACGAGCAGTACTTC.

The J gene is TRBJ1-2, the V gene TRBV12-3 or TRBV12-4; no clear D. V was shortened by 5 bases and J by 7 bases, with 17 bases between the two germline ends. The CDR3 extends over 14 amino acids. The CDR3 DNA follows: TGTGCCAGCAGTCACCCTATAGTAGGGCCTGGCTACACCTTC. It codes for CASSHPIVGPGYTF.

The chain couples TRBV4-3 to TRBJ1-2; no clear D. The germline gives CDR1 LGHNA, CDR2 YSLEER. V was shortened by 0 bases and J by 4 bases, with 18 bases between the two germline ends. This CDR3 is 17 amino acids long. Written as DNA, the CDR3 is TGCGCCAGCAGCCAAGATCGTACAGAGTGGTTCGCCTATGGCTACACCTTC. It codes for CASSQDRTEWFAYGYTF.

V and J are TRBV24-1 and TRBJ2-1; possibly TRBD1 or TRBD2 for D (5 bases each). CDR1 is KGHDR, CDR2 SFDVKD, per germline. Deletions cut 0 bases from V and 0 bases from J, with 8 bases between. The CDR3 extends over 16 amino acids. The CDR3 DNA follows: TGTGCCACCAGTGATTTGGCAGGGAGCTCCTACAATGAGCAGTTCTTC. Translating gives CATSDLAGSSYNEQFF.